This T cell receptor beta chain originates from a study of cytomegalovirus exposure and HLA in healthy donors. PCR employed 60 Vbeta and 13 Jbeta primers. Data came from immunoSEQ multiplex PCR; TCRdb stores just in-frame clones and leaves some out. The table has about 130,000 clones, 73% seen once; the top ten hold more than 2%. Healthy bone marrow donors supplied every sample. CDR1 WSHSY and CDR2 SAAADI come from the germline V gene. V lost 6 bases and J 0 bases, leaving 10 bases between the germline ends. The CDR3 runs to 14 residues. Source material: PBMCs. V and J are TRBV10-2 and TRBJ2-3, with a possible D match to TRBD1 (6 bases). The sequence derives from a woman between 40 and 55 years old in good health and CMV-seropositive. The CDR3 here is CASRDSSSTDTQYF. CDR3 DNA: TGCGCCAGCAGGGACAGTTCCAGCACAGATACGCAGTATTTT.